Here is one TCR beta chain with its context. These data belong to a study of blood T cell repertoires in COVID-19. Study at large: COVID-19 samples from acute and convalescent phases originated in the United States, Italy and Spain. T cells, B-cell-depleted T cells, or PBMCs supplied cDNA or gDNA.

CDR3 size: 17 residues. Germline loops: CDR1 LGHNA, CDR2 YSLEER. Trimming cost V 0 bases and J 5 bases; bases outside gene matches: 9. In the original workflow: By means of reference gene primer amplification, nucleated cell counts were estimated. Libraries were prepared by immunoSEQ multiplex PCR; TCRdb keeps only in-frame clonotypes and omits some of them. V, J and clone size are those of that table, while D and trimming were read from the DNA. This sample has about 16,000 clones, with roughly nine tenths found just once. The chain links TRBV4-3 to TRBJ2-2; TRBD2 agrees at 7 bases. The material sequenced was peripheral blood. This clonotype originated in a woman over 75 with COVID-19, enrolled during active disease. The CDR3 region is CASSQDSLAERTGELFF. In DNA form, the CDR3 reads TGCGCCAGCAGCCAAGATTCCCTAGCGGAGCGGACCGGGGAGCTGTTTTTT.